The 25 T cell receptor beta chains reported below all come from one sample, sequenced in a study of blood T cell repertoires in COVID-19 (TCRdb year 2020). The method behind the library was the immunoSEQ multiplex PCR assay. The table comes from immuneACCESS by way of TCRdb, which keeps in-frame sequences with V and J called. Part of the clones is missing from these tables; in studies checked, under half for an unresolved V gene and the rest for unknown reasons. A total of hundreds of thousands of clones appear in this sample, over 80% of them only once. In total, the top ten clones hold around 30% of the sample. The sequencing input was peripheral blood. The receptors were gathered from a man in his forties with acute or convalescent COVID-19.

V gene TRBV5-1 combines with J gene TRBJ1-6; 11 bases match TRBD1. There are 17 residues in the CDR3. Germline values: CDR1 SGHRS, CDR2 YFSETQ. The trim removed 0 bases at V and 7 bases at J, leaving 6 bases unmatched. CDR3 sequence reads: CASSLAGQGARNSPLHF. The CDR3 DNA is TGCGCCAGCAGCTTGGCCGGACAGGGGGCAAGGAATTCACCCCTCCACTTT.

The chain links TRBV7-9 to TRBJ1-1, with no clear D. Between the trimmed V and J ends, which lost 1 base and 1 base, there was a span of 10 bases. The CDR3 loop spans 15 amino acids. CDR1 and CDR2 from the germline V gene are SEHNR and FQNEAQ (reference sequence). The CDR3 DNA sequence: TGTGCCAGCAGCTTAGGTTTTTCAGGGAACACTGAAGCTTTCTTT. Its protein product is CASSLGFSGNTEAFF.

This clone is a singleton in its sample. This chain links TRBV18 with TRBJ1-1; D uncertain. CDR1 KGHSH and CDR2 LQKENI come from the germline V gene. The CDR3 is made up of 15 amino acids. The V end was cut by 6 bases, the J end by 1 base, with 15 bases between. The CDR3 DNA reads as TGTGCCAGCTCTTTACTGGAGACCCCGAACACTGAAGCTTTCTTT. Amino acid sequence: CASSLLETPNTEAFF. The full variable domain, in which reference TRBV18 and TRBJ1-1 provide the parts outside the CDR3, is NAGVMQNPRHLVRRRGQEARLRCSPMKGHSHVYWYRQLPEEGLKFMVYLQKENIIDESGMPKERFSAEFPKEGPSILRIQQVVRGDSAAYFCASSLLETPNTEAFFGQGTRLTVV.

V and J are TRBV27 and TRBJ2-7; TRBD1 aligns across 7 bases. The CDR3 totals 15 residues. V shed 6 bases and J 6 bases; nucleotides not matched to a gene: 14. Germline V gene data show CDR1 as MNHEY and CDR2 as SMNVEV (reference sequence). CDR3 sequence reads: CASRASQGPLGEQYF. CDR3 sequence (DNA): TGTGCCAGCAGAGCTTCACAGGGGCCCTTAGGCGAGCAGTACTTC.

The gene calls are TRBV14 and TRBJ1-1; D gene ambiguous. This CDR3 spans 14 amino acids. The ends were cut back, 1 base at V and 3 bases at J, with 9 bases in the middle. CDR1 and CDR2 from the germline V gene are SGHDN and FVKESK. The CDR3 here is CASSQVYGDTEAFF. The CDR3, as DNA: TGTGCCAGCAGCCAAGTATACGGGGACACTGAAGCTTTCTTT.

This clone showed up many times. The chain combines TRBV6-4 with TRBJ2-3; perhaps TRBD1 as D (5 bases). The V end was cut by 2 bases, the J end by 4 bases, with 13 bases between. Germline V CDR1 and CDR2: MRHNA, SNTAGT. This CDR3 has 15 amino acids. CDR3 bases: TGTGCCAGCAGTGACGGACGTCAGGGTGCAGATACGCAGTATTTT. It yields the protein CASSDGRQGADTQYF.

The rearrangement joins TRBV7-8 to TRBJ1-2; TRBD1 matches 8 bases. The CDR3 totals 15 residues. V lost 5 bases, J lost 7 bases, and 12 bases stayed unmatched. Germline lookup yields CDR1 SGHVS and CDR2 FQNEAQ. The CDR3 DNA reads TGTGCCAGCAGCCCAGTAGCCAGGGGGCGTGCTGGCTACACCTTC. Its protein product is CASSPVARGRAGYTF.

The gene calls are TRBV5-1 and TRBJ2-7; D is uncertain. CDR3 length: 13 residues. The germline gives CDR1 SGHRS, CDR2 YFSETQ. V dropped 0 bases and J dropped 4 bases, with 8 bases sitting between them. The CDR3 here is CASSLGPGYEQYF. The CDR3 DNA is TGCGCCAGCAGCTTGGGGCCGGGTTACGAGCAGTACTTC.

V and J are TRBV14 and TRBJ1-1; D is possibly TRBD1 (6 bases). The V and J ends lost 3 bases and 3 bases respectively, with 8 bases between them. The CDR3 is 13 amino acids. CDR1 and CDR2 (germline): SGHDN, FVKESK. CDR3 loop: CASSQTGDTEAFF. CDR3 sequence (DNA): TGTGCCAGCAGCCAGACAGGAGACACTGAAGCTTTCTTT.

In this sample, this clone turned up once. The chain employs TRBV18 and TRBJ1-2, with 7 positions matching TRBD1. The trim removed 1 base at V and 8 bases at J, leaving 10 bases unmatched. The CDR3 consists of 15 residues. Germline CDR1 KGHSH, CDR2 LQKENI. CDR3: CASSPREQTGQGYTF. For the CDR3, the DNA is TGTGCCAGCTCACCACGGGAACAGACAGGGCAAGGCTACACCTTC.

The V call is TRBV4-1, the J call TRBJ2-7; a possible D gene is TRBD2 (6 bases). V was clipped by 3 bases and J by 7 bases, with 16 bases between them. The CDR3 has 14 residues. Germline V lookup: CDR1 MGHRA, CDR2 YSYEKL. Here the CDR3 DNA reads TGCGCCAGCAGCCAGCAGGCGGGGTTTTTGGAGCAGTACTTC. Translating gives CASSQQAGFLEQYF.

The V and J genes are TRBV7-9 and TRBJ1-6; 10 bases fit TRBD1. Trimming took 5 bases from V and 5 from J; bases not matched to a gene: 3. Germline values: CDR1 SEHNR, CDR2 FQNEAQ (reference sequence). CDR3 length equals 15 residues. As DNA, the CDR3 is TGTGCCAGCAGCCTGACAGGGGGCAATAATTCACCCCTCCACTTT. Encoded protein: CASSLTGGNNSPLHF.

The chain is built from TRBV15 and TRBJ2-7; 7 bases are a match to TRBD2. CDR1 LNHNV and CDR2 YYDKDF come from the germline V gene (reference sequence). With V trimmed by 1 base and J by 0 bases, 0 bases remained unmatched. This CDR3 contains 14 residues. The CDR3, as DNA: TGTGCCACCAGCAGAGGCGGGAGCTCCTACGAGCAGTACTTC. Translating it yields CATSRGGSSYEQYF.

The chain joins TRBV27 to TRBJ1-2; perhaps TRBD1 as D (5 bases). Between the trimmed V and J ends, which lost 1 base and 4 bases, there was a span of 19 bases. Germline CDR1 MNHEY, CDR2 SMNVEV (reference sequence). The CDR3 is 17 amino acids. The CDR3 region is CASSLFGREVLGYGYTF. The DNA of the CDR3 is TGTGCCAGCAGTTTATTCGGCAGGGAAGTTCTAGGCTATGGCTACACCTTC.

This clone was picked up many times. The CDR3 DNA reads TGTGCCAGCAGGGACAGACCGAACACCGGGGAGCTGTTTTTT. It translates to CASRDRPNTGELFF. The chain has TRBV25-1 and TRBJ2-2, with TRBD1 as a possible D gene (6 bases). V shed 6 bases and J shed 0 bases, with 8 bases lying between them. CDR1 MGHDK and CDR2 SYGVNS come from the germline V gene. This CDR3 comprises 14 residues.

The chain joins TRBV4-2 to TRBJ1-1; TRBD1 might be the D (6 bases). This CDR3 region has 18 residues. Trimming took 0 bases from V and 1 from J, leaving 18 bases between them. Germline V gene sequence: CDR1 LGHNA, CDR2 YNFKEQ. The CDR3 nucleotides read TGTGCCAGCAGCCAAGATATCGGACAGAGGGAGTCGAACACTGAAGCTTTCTTT. Translating it yields CASSQDIGQRESNTEAFF.

This clone has a single count. V gene TRBV6-2 or TRBV6-3 combines with J gene TRBJ2-7; no clear D. V dropped 5 bases and J dropped 1 base, with 12 bases sitting between them. The CDR3 totals 14 residues. Germline V lookup: CDR1 MNHEY, CDR2 SVGEGT. In DNA form, the CDR3 reads TGTGCCAGCAGTACCTTACACCCATCCTACGAGCAGTACTTC. Translating it yields CASSTLHPSYEQYF.

V is TRBV18 and J is TRBJ2-3; D not certain. This CDR3 contains 11 residues. Trimming removed 3 bases from V and 6 bases from J, with 4 bases in between. Germline V gene data show CDR1 as KGHSH and CDR2 as LQKENI. Here the CDR3 reads CASSPEDTQYF. The DNA of the CDR3 is TGTGCCAGCTCACCGGAGGATACGCAGTATTTT.

This chain links TRBV18 with TRBJ2-1; the match to TRBD1 covers 7 bases. This CDR3 contains 16 residues. Germline values: CDR1 KGHSH, CDR2 LQKENI. Losses at the gene ends were 6 bases for V and 0 bases for J; bases not matched to a gene: 8. The CDR3 spells CASSSAGTDSYNEQFF. The CDR3 coding sequence is TGTGCCAGCTCGTCGGCCGGGACAGACTCCTACAATGAGCAGTTCTTC.

This chain uses TRBV5-1 with TRBJ2-3, with 8 bases matching TRBD2. Germline-derived CDR1 and CDR2 are SGHRS and YFSETQ. The CDR3 totals 17 residues. V was pared by 0 bases and J by 3 bases, with 9 bases of the junction left unmatched. The CDR3 region has the DNA TGCGCCAGCAGCTTGGCCAGGGCGAGCGGGAGTACAGATACGCAGTATTTT. It encodes CASSLARASGSTDTQYF.

The chain links TRBV3-1 (or the pseudogene TRBV3-2) to TRBJ1-2, with D perhaps TRBD1 (6 bases). Germline CDR1 reads LGHDT; CDR2 reads YNNKEL (reference sequence). V was shortened by 4 bases and J by 6 bases, with 21 bases between the two germline ends. This CDR3 has 16 amino acids. In DNA, the CDR3 is TGTGCCAGCAGCCTACATCGTAGGGGGTTTAGTGATGGCTACACCTTC. It codes for CASSLHRRGFSDGYTF.

The V and J genes are TRBV3-1 (or the pseudogene TRBV3-2) and TRBJ2-6; D gene ambiguous. The CDR3 extends over 16 amino acids. CDR1 LGHDT and CDR2 YNNKEL come from the germline V gene (reference sequence). Trimming took off 0 bases at V and 9 bases at J, with 15 bases between the two ends. DNA for the CDR3: TGTGCCAGCAGCCAAGATCGGCCAGAGGTAGGCAACGTCCTGACTTTC. Its translation is CASSQDRPEVGNVLTF.

This clone was observed a handful of times. This chain links TRBV14 with TRBJ2-5; 12 bases are shared with TRBD2. The germline V gene has CDR1 SGHDN and CDR2 FVKESK. The CDR3 is 15 amino acids. The V segment lost 4 bases and the J segment 7 bases; nucleotides outside the gene matches: 7. CDR3 in DNA: TGTGCCAGCAGCCCGCGGACTAGCGGGATGGGGACCCAGTACTTC. Protein product: CASSPRTSGMGTQYF.

This clone was recorded only once. The chain combines TRBV28 with TRBJ1-3; maybe TRBD1 (5 bases). The CDR3 covers 19 residues. Germline V gives CDR1 MDHEN, CDR2 SYDVKM. Between the trimmed V and J ends, which lost 4 bases and 4 bases, there was a span of 26 bases. CDR3 in DNA: TGTGCCAGCAGTTCACCAACACTGGGGGGACGACCGCTGGGAAACACCATATATTTT. It specifies CASSSPTLGGRPLGNTIYF.

V usage is TRBV19 and J usage is TRBJ2-1, with TRBD1 matching over 7 bases. Germline assignment: CDR1 LNHDA and CDR2 SQIVND (reference sequence). The CDR3 covers 13 residues. Losses at the gene ends were 10 bases for V and 7 bases for J; bases not matched to a gene: 10. CDR3 sequence (DNA): TGTGCCACCACGGACAGGATCGGAAATGAGCAGTTCTTC. Translating gives CATTDRIGNEQFF.